The 17 T cell receptor beta chains in this list originate from one sample, sequenced in a study of preoperative IRX-2 immunotherapy in early breast cancer. Clones were sequenced by immunoSEQ multiplex PCR, and TCRdb holds only the in-frame ones, with some missing. Among roughly 5,500 clones listed, 73% were seen once. As to treatment: preoperative locoregional IRX-2 cytokine immunotherapy. This specimen was tumor tissue, taken before IRX-2 immunotherapy. The receptors were sampled from a human donor with breast cancer.

This clone was detected once. The V gene is TRBV6-8, the J gene TRBJ1-5; D unresolved. Between the trimmed V and J ends, which lost 10 bases and 5 bases, there was a span of 12 bases. CDR3 length: 12 amino acids. The germline V gene has CDR1 MNHGY and CDR2 SAAAGT. DNA of the CDR3: TGTGCCATCCGGGGTGGGGATCAGCCCCAGCATTTT. Encoded protein: CAIRGGDQPQHF.

This chain links TRBV6-8 with TRBJ2-6; D is unresolved. There are 13 residues in the CDR3. Germline V gene data show CDR1 as MNHGY and CDR2 as SAAAGT. V lost 9 bases to trimming and J lost 4 bases, with 10 bases between them. The CDR3 DNA is TGTGCCAGTATCTCCGCGGGGGCCAACGTCCTGACTTTC. As protein: CASISAGANVLTF.

The chain combines TRBV6-8 with TRBJ1-1, with a possible D match to TRBD1 (5 bases). The CDR3 loop spans 14 amino acids. Germline-derived CDR1 and CDR2 are MNHGY and SAAAGT. Trimming took off 0 bases at V and 8 bases at J, with 13 bases between the two ends. DNA for the CDR3: TGTGCCAGCAGTTACTCGGACACCAGCACCGAAGCTTTCTTT. Its protein product is CASSYSDTSTEAFF.

The chain employs TRBV6-8 and TRBJ2-1; a weak D match, TRBD1 (6 bases). CDR3 size: 17 residues. The V gene's germline CDR1 is MNHGY and CDR2 SAAAGT. The ends were cut back, 0 bases at V and 3 bases at J, with 15 bases in the middle. The CDR3, as DNA: TGTGCCAGCAGTTACTCGATCCCACAGGGCCACTACAATGAGCAGTTCTTC. Its protein product is CASSYSIPQGHYNEQFF.

This clone was seen a few times. The chain couples TRBV6-8 to TRBJ2-2; D remains ambiguous. The CDR3 loop spans 15 amino acids. Germline CDR1 reads MNHGY; CDR2 reads SAAAGT. The ends were cut back, 0 bases at V and 7 bases at J, with 12 bases in the middle. The CDR3 nucleotides are TGTGCCAGCAGTTACTCCACGGGTATAAGCGGGGAGCTGTTTTTT. This translates into CASSYSTGISGELFF.

The rearrangement joins TRBV10-1 to TRBJ2-7; a possible D gene is TRBD2 (5 bases). The ends were cut back, 8 bases at V and 2 bases at J, with 19 bases in the middle. This CDR3 has 15 residues. Germline assignment: CDR1 WNHNN and CDR2 SYGVQD (reference sequence). CDR3 protein: CASGDYAEGTYEQYF. As DNA, the CDR3 is TGCGCCAGCGGGGATTACGCCGAGGGAACCTACGAGCAGTACTTC.

This clone has just a few counts. The genes are TRBV11-3 and TRBJ1-2; 8 bases line up with TRBD1. The CDR3 spans 15 residues. V was clipped by 3 bases and J by 8 bases; unmatched bases: 11. CDR1 and CDR2 from the germline V gene are SGHNT and YENEEA. The CDR3 region is CASSLAFGQGWGYTF. The DNA for the CDR3 is TGTGCCAGCAGCTTGGCGTTCGGACAGGGCTGGGGCTACACCTTC.

The rearrangement links TRBV6-8 to TRBJ2-3, with TRBD2 matching over 10 bases. Germline loops: CDR1 MNHGY, CDR2 SAAAGT. The V segment lost 5 bases and the J segment 6 bases; nucleotides outside the gene matches: 8. The CDR3 contains 15 residues. CDR3 sequence reads: CASSDLAGGDDTQYF. CDR3 nucleotides: TGTGCCAGCAGTGATTTAGCGGGAGGTGACGATACGCAGTATTTT.

The chain employs TRBV18 and TRBJ1-4; D may be TRBD1 (5 bases). CDR1 and CDR2 from the germline V gene are KGHSH and LQKENI. The CDR3 runs 17 residues. Trimming cost V 3 bases and J 0 bases, with 14 bases left between them. CDR3 sequence: CASSPRLDTSTNEKLFF. CDR3 coding DNA: TGTGCCAGCTCACCCCGCCTGGACACTTCAACTAATGAAAAACTGTTTTTT.

The gene calls are TRBV7-1 and TRBJ2-7; perhaps TRBD1 as D (5 bases). TRBV7-1 is annotated as an ORF whose role is uncertain. CDR3 size: 13 residues. The V and J ends lost 4 bases and 5 bases respectively, with 12 bases between them. The CDR3 DNA reads TGTGCCAGCAGCTGGGGCAGTCAGAACGAGCAGTACTTC. It yields the protein CASSWGSQNEQYF.

The chain uses TRBV6-4 and TRBJ1-5; 7 positions match TRBD1. With V trimmed by 7 bases and J by 6 bases, 6 bases remained unmatched. The CDR3 runs to 13 residues. The germline CDR1 and CDR2 sequences are MRHNA and SNTAGT. The CDR3: CASKGQAGQPQHF. The CDR3 DNA is TGTGCCAGCAAAGGACAGGCGGGTCAGCCCCAGCATTTT.

The V gene is TRBV30, the J gene TRBJ2-7, with unresolved D. CDR1 and CDR2 from the germline V gene are GTSNPN and SVGIG (reference sequence). The CDR3 totals 16 residues. With 0 bases removed from V and 9 bases from J, the gap between germline ends came to 24 bases. The CDR3 reads CAWSVLKRQRDIGQYF. The DNA of the CDR3 is TGTGCCTGGAGTGTACTTAAGCGACAAAGGGATATTGGGCAGTACTTC.

CDR3 nucleotide sequence: TGCAGCGTTGACGCTGGGACAGGGGACTACGAGCAGTACTTC. Translating gives CSVDAGTGDYEQYF. The genes are TRBV29-1 and TRBJ2-7, with 10 bases matching TRBD1. In germline, CDR1 is SQVTM, CDR2 ANQGSEA. The CDR3 loop spans 14 amino acids. J gave up 3 bases and V 3 bases, and 5 bases lay outside the gene matches.

In this sample, this clone turned up once. CDR3 residues: CASSARDRAYSGNTIYF. In nucleotides, the CDR3 is TGCGCCAGCAGCGCGCGGGACAGGGCCTACTCTGGAAACACCATATATTTT. The chain couples TRBV23-1 to TRBJ1-3, with 9 bases fitting TRBD1. TRBV23-1 is placed among ORFs of uncertain function. There are 17 residues in the CDR3. V lost 6 bases, J lost 0 bases, and 9 bases stayed unmatched.

The genes are TRBV11-3 and TRBJ1-3; possibly TRBD1 for D (5 bases). This CDR3 has 15 amino acids. V was trimmed by 3 bases and J by 0 bases, leaving 9 bases between them. Per the germline V gene, CDR1 is SGHNT and CDR2 is YENEEA. The CDR3 DNA sequence: TGTGCCAGCAGCTTGACAGCTAGCTCTGGAAACACCATATATTTT. Translated, it gives CASSLTASSGNTIYF.

The J gene is TRBJ1-1, the V gene TRBV6-8; possibly TRBD1 for D (5 bases). The CDR3 loop spans 13 amino acids. CDR1 is MNHGY and CDR2 is SAAAGT in the germline V gene. V dropped 6 bases and J dropped 5 bases, with 13 bases sitting between them. The CDR3 nucleotides are TGTGCCAGCAGAAGGGACTGGCGGACTGAAGCTTTCTTT. Translated, it gives CASRRDWRTEAFF.

This chain links TRBV28 with TRBJ1-2; D is possibly TRBD1 (5 bases). This CDR3 has 16 residues. The germline V and J ends were trimmed by 5 bases and 6 bases, with 22 bases remaining between them. From germline, CDR1 is MDHEN and CDR2 SYDVKM. Written as DNA, the CDR3 is TGTGCCAGCAGTACCCTAGGGGCGGGGATAACCGATGGCTACACCTTC. This codes for CASSTLGAGITDGYTF.